This T cell receptor (beta chain) was identified in a study of neurological immune-mediated disorders. This clonotype was observed at least ten times. The making of cDNA relied on 5'RACE with 10-nucleotide random UMIs. A single record per CDR3 protein comes from TCRdb applying MiXCR to the 5' RACE reads. Of 70,000 to 90,000 distinct CDR3 sequences listed, about 5% are singletons. The germline V gene has CDR1 SEHNR and CDR2 FQNEAQ (reference sequence). V shed 3 bases, J shed 1 base, and the junction held 7 bases outside the gene matches. This CDR3 region has 18 residues. The chain has TRBV7-9 and TRBJ2-5; the match to TRBD2 covers 14 bases. The sequence was obtained from a woman in her 30s with multiple sclerosis. Sequenced: PBMCs. This CDR3 reads CASSFGLAGGTPQETQYF. The CDR3 nucleotides read TGTGCCAGCAGCTTCGGACTAGCGGGAGGTACCCCCCAAGAGACCCAGTACTTC.